The clone carrying this TCR beta chain appeared many times. This CDR3 contains 12 residues. Germline CDR1 reads SGHRS; CDR2 reads YFSETQ. With 7 bases removed from V and 4 bases from J, the gap between germline ends came to 11 bases. The source of the sample is a study of T cell repertoires in cytomegalovirus infection. One entry per CDR3 protein, called by TCRdb with MiXCR from the reads. Seen here are roughly 640,000 distinct CDR3 sequences, 24% observed once, and the top ten hold roughly 8%. The chain is built from TRBV5-1 and TRBJ1-2; tentatively, D is TRBD1 (5 bases). Sequenced: CD8+ T cells from PBMCs. The clonotype originates from a human donor in good health (CMV status not recorded). Some clones in this sample may be carry-over from other donors' samples. The CDR3 DNA follows: TGCGCCAGCGGTGGGGGAGGCTATGGCTACACCTTC. It codes for CASGGGGYGYTF.